Sequencing of this TCR beta chain was carried out in a study of T cell responses to AZD1222 COVID-19 vaccine. Some clones are missing from TCRdb's copy, which holds only in-frame ones; the method was immunoSEQ multiplex PCR. The repertoire table contains about 140,000 clones. V gave up 1 base and J gave up 3 bases; unmatched junction bases: 8. The germline V gene has CDR1 SGHKS and CDR2 YYEKEE (reference sequence). CDR3 length: 16 residues. The receptor's source is an adult in good health. The J gene is TRBJ2-7, the V gene TRBV5-5, with TRBD1 matching 9 bases. Material for sequencing was peripheral blood. Written as DNA, the CDR3 is TGTGCCAGCAGCTTGTCGTTACAGGGGGCGCGCTACGAGCAGTACTTC. Translating it yields CASSLSLQGARYEQYF.